These 32 T cell receptor beta chains were sequenced from one sample in a study of blood T cell repertoires in COVID-19 (TCRdb year 2020). The receptor library was made with the immunoSEQ multiplex PCR assay. The clones in this table, taken by TCRdb from immuneACCESS, are in-frame only. Not every clone is retained; where verified, under half of the shortfall comes from an unresolved V gene, and the cause of the rest is unknown. The sample table lists a few hundred thousand clones, about 87% of them with a count of one. Together, the top ten hold roughly 3% of the sample. Sequencing was done on a sample of peripheral blood. The source is a man in his fifties or sixties with acute or convalescent COVID-19.

The rearrangement joins TRBV6-1 to TRBJ2-7; TRBD1 agrees at 9 bases. Germline V lookup: CDR1 MNHNS, CDR2 SASEGT. Trimming took 2 bases from V and 5 from J; bases not matched to a gene: 7. The CDR3 covers 15 residues. The CDR3 nucleotides are TGTGCCAGCAGTGAATGGGGACAGGGTTACCACGAGCAGTACTTC. It is translated as CASSEWGQGYHEQYF.

This clone is a singleton in its sample. The V and J genes are TRBV19 and TRBJ2-5, with TRBD2 matching over 8 bases. The CDR3 totals 14 residues. Germline CDR1 reads LNHDA; CDR2 reads SQIVND (reference sequence). V lost 6 bases and J lost 5; bases outside the gene matches: 8. CDR3 nucleotides: TGTGCCAGTAGCCTAGCGGGCGGACCCGAGACCCAGTACTTC. Protein sequence: CASSLAGGPETQYF.

The chain joins TRBV12-3 or TRBV12-4 to TRBJ1-2; perhaps TRBD1 as D (6 bases). This CDR3 is 12 amino acids long. Trimming took 3 bases from V and 8 from J, leaving 10 bases between them. As DNA, the CDR3 is TGTGCCAGCAGTTTGGGGACATGGGGCTACACCTTC. Amino acids: CASSLGTWGYTF.

The chain couples TRBV11-2 to TRBJ2-7, with TRBD2 matching over 8 bases. The germline V gene has CDR1 SGHAT and CDR2 FQNNGV. Trimming removed 2 bases from V and 0 bases from J; junction bases left unmatched: 3. The CDR3 totals 15 residues. The CDR3 reads CASSLQRGSSYEQYF. CDR3 DNA sequence: TGTGCCAGCAGCTTACAGCGGGGGAGCTCCTACGAGCAGTACTTC. The full variable domain, completed using reference TRBV11-2 and TRBJ2-7, is EAGVAQSPRYKIIEKRQSVAFWCNPISGHATLYWYQQILGQGPKLLIQFQNNGVVDDSQLPKDRFSAERLKGVDSTLKIQPAKLEDSAVYLCASSLQRGSSYEQYFGPGTRLTVT.

This clone was seen only a few times. This chain links TRBV5-1 with TRBJ1-3, with 7 bases fitting TRBD1. The CDR3 consists of 16 residues. Germline values: CDR1 SGHRS, CDR2 YFSETQ. Trimming took 0 bases from V and 0 from J; bases not matched to a gene: 3. The CDR3 spells CASSLGDSFSGNTIYF. As DNA, the CDR3 is TGCGCCAGCAGCTTGGGGGACAGTTTCTCTGGAAACACCATATATTTT.

V gene TRBV5-6 combines with J gene TRBJ2-2, with 10 bases lining up with TRBD1. The V and J ends lost 2 bases and 2 bases, in that order; junction bases with no gene match: 3. Germline CDR1 reads SGHDT; CDR2 reads YYEEEE. The CDR3 has 16 amino acids. CDR3 sequence (DNA): TGTGCCAGCAGCTTCGGGACAGGGGCCAACACCGGGGAGCTGTTTTTT. Translating gives CASSFGTGANTGELFF.

The chain links TRBV11-3 to TRBJ1-6; tentative D call: TRBD1 (6 bases). From germline, CDR1 is SGHNT and CDR2 YENEEA. The CDR3 is 14 residues long. V was pared by 4 bases and J by 7 bases, with 11 bases between. This CDR3 reads CASSSGQPNSPLHF. CDR3 DNA: TGTGCCAGCAGCTCCGGACAGCCAAATTCACCCCTCCACTTT.

This clone turned up a few times. The chain has TRBV29-1 and TRBJ1-2; D may be TRBD1 (5 bases). Trimming removed 2 bases at V and 0 bases at J, with 10 bases between. Germline loops: CDR1 SQVTM, CDR2 ANQGSEA. This CDR3 is built from 14 residues. The CDR3 nucleotides read TGCAGCGTTGAAAGACAGTACTCTAACTATGGCTACACCTTC. Translating gives CSVERQYSNYGYTF.

This clone has only a few counts. The chain couples TRBV30 to TRBJ1-2, with 7 nucleotides matching TRBD1. The CDR3 covers 15 residues. The junction had 6 bases not matched to a gene; V was cut back by 2 bases and J by 0 bases. The germline V gene has CDR1 GTSNPN and CDR2 SVGIG (reference sequence). The CDR3 here is CAWSTRQGANYGYTF. Written as DNA, the CDR3 is TGTGCCTGGAGTACCCGACAGGGAGCTAACTATGGCTACACCTTC.

The chain carries TRBV9 and TRBJ2-2; weak D call: TRBD2 (6 bases). The CDR3 is 17 residues long. The germline V gene has CDR1 SGDLS and CDR2 YYNGEE. The V gene lost 3 bases and the J gene lost 5 bases, with 20 bases spanning the gap. In DNA form, the CDR3 reads TGTGCCAGCAGCGCCCTCGTGGCGGGGATTGGAACCGGGGAGCTGTTTTTT. This codes for CASSALVAGIGTGELFF. Variable domain in full (rest from reference TRBV9 and TRBJ2-2): DSGVTQTPKHLITATGQRVTLRCSPRSGDLSVYWYQQSLDQGLQFLIQYYNGEERAKGNILERFSAQQFPDLHSELNLSSLELGDSALYFCASSALVAGIGTGELFFGEGSRLTVL.

The rearrangement uses TRBV6-1 and TRBJ2-7, with D possibly TRBD1 on 5 matching bases. The CDR3 loop spans 16 amino acids. The germline V gene encodes CDR1 MNHNS and CDR2 SASEGT. V was pared by 2 bases and J by 1 base, with 15 bases between. CDR3 residues: CASSEPTIRTSYEQYF. In nucleotides, the CDR3 is TGTGCCAGCAGTGAACCCACGATTAGGACATCCTACGAGCAGTACTTC.

V is TRBV29-1 and J is TRBJ1-2, with D maybe TRBD1 (5 bases). This CDR3 is built from 14 residues. Per germline, CDR1 SQVTM and CDR2 ANQGSEA. V lost 2 bases, J lost 4 bases, and 14 bases lay in between. In DNA, the CDR3 is TGCAGCGTTGAAAACAGGCTTCCCCCCTATGGCTACACCTTC. This translates into CSVENRLPPYGYTF.

V gene TRBV5-1 combines with J gene TRBJ2-7, with TRBD1 matching 7 bases. Germline V gives CDR1 SGHRS, CDR2 YFSETQ. Losses at the gene ends were 0 bases for V and 0 bases for J; bases not matched to a gene: 6. The CDR3 loop spans 16 amino acids. Here the CDR3 DNA reads TGCGCCAGCAGCTTGGGGGACAGCGGCCGCTCCTACGAGCAGTACTTC. Translation gives CASSLGDSGRSYEQYF.

V gene TRBV28 combines with J gene TRBJ1-5; D is possibly TRBD1 (5 bases). The ends were cut back, 2 bases at V and 4 bases at J, with 15 bases in the middle. CDR1 is MDHEN and CDR2 is SYDVKM in the germline V gene. The CDR3 runs 16 residues. CDR3 sequence reads: CASSLTGPGGNQPQHF. The CDR3, as DNA: TGTGCCAGCAGTTTAACGGGGCCCGGGGGTAATCAGCCCCAGCATTTT.

This chain links TRBV9 with TRBJ2-2, with a possible D match to TRBD2 (5 bases). The CDR3 is made up of 16 amino acids. V was pared by 2 bases and J by 1 base, with 12 bases between. Germline CDR1 is SGDLS and CDR2 is YYNGEE. CDR3 sequence reads: CASSVERGWNTGELFF. Written as DNA, the CDR3 is TGTGCCAGCAGCGTGGAGAGAGGGTGGAACACCGGGGAGCTGTTTTTT.

The chain uses TRBV19 and TRBJ2-5; D gene uncertain. This CDR3 comprises 13 residues. Trimming removed 2 bases from V and 1 base from J, with 5 bases in between. Germline values: CDR1 LNHDA, CDR2 SQIVND (reference sequence). CDR3 coding DNA: TGTGCCAGTAGTATACAGGTCCAAGAGACCCAGTACTTC. Residues: CASSIQVQETQYF.

The chain links TRBV28 to TRBJ1-2; 9 bases fit TRBD1. The CDR3 has 16 amino acids. The V gene end was trimmed by 3 bases and the J gene end by 5 bases; junction bases not matched to a gene: 10. Germline values: CDR1 MDHEN, CDR2 SYDVKM. The CDR3 sequence: CASSLGQGNGMYGYTF. CDR3 nucleotide sequence: TGTGCCAGCAGTTTGGGACAGGGTAATGGAATGTATGGCTACACCTTC.

This sequence joins TRBV2 and TRBJ2-3; TRBD2 matches 11 bases. There are 14 residues in the CDR3. Germline V lookup: CDR1 SNHLY, CDR2 FYNNEI. V was pared by 6 bases and J by 6 bases, with 5 bases of the junction left unmatched. The CDR3 region is CASSFSSGGDTQYF. In nucleotides, the CDR3 is TGTGCCAGCAGCTTCTCTAGCGGGGGGGATACGCAGTATTTT.

This chain connects TRBV5-5 to TRBJ2-6, with 11 bases aligning to TRBD1. J was trimmed by 0 bases and V by 4 bases; bases with no gene match: 6. The CDR3 has 18 amino acids. Germline V CDR1 and CDR2: SGHKS, YYEKEE (reference sequence). CDR3 loop: CASSKGQGASSGANVLTF. For the CDR3, the DNA is TGTGCCAGCAGCAAAGGACAGGGGGCGTCCTCTGGGGCCAACGTCCTGACTTTC.

The CDR3 is CASSYSTSGGVYEQYF. The DNA for the CDR3 is TGTGCCAGCAGTTACTCCACTAGCGGGGGGGTTTACGAGCAGTACTTC. The chain couples TRBV6-5 to TRBJ2-7; TRBD2 agrees at 13 bases. This CDR3 has 16 amino acids. J gave up 4 bases and V 0 bases, and 3 bases lay outside the gene matches. CDR1 and CDR2 (germline): MNHEY, SVGAGI.

V is TRBV11-1 and J is TRBJ2-7; 8 nucleotides match TRBD2. The CDR3 runs to 14 residues. The V gene's germline CDR1 is SGHAT and CDR2 FQDESV (reference sequence). V gave up 4 bases and J gave up 1 base; unmatched junction bases: 3. CDR3: CASSWGLGSYEQYF. CDR3 DNA: TGTGCCAGCAGCTGGGGACTAGGTTCCTACGAGCAGTACTTC.

The chain links TRBV20-1 to TRBJ2-2; 8 bases are shared with TRBD2. V trimming: 2 bases; J trimming: 13 bases; junction bases outside the gene matches: 3. The CDR3 has 11 residues. Germline-derived CDR1 and CDR2 are DFQATT and SNEGSKA (reference sequence). In DNA form, the CDR3 reads TGCAGTGCTAGACTCGCGGGAGGGCTGTTTTTT. As protein: CSARLAGGLFF.

V gene TRBV18 combines with J gene TRBJ2-5, with D perhaps matching TRBD1 (6 bases). Trimming took off 3 bases at V and 1 base at J, with 15 bases between the two ends. Germline lookup yields CDR1 KGHSH and CDR2 LQKENI. There are 16 residues in the CDR3. CDR3 coding DNA: TGTGCCAGCTCACCCACCGGGACAACGTCCCAAGAGACCCAGTACTTC. Its protein product is CASSPTGTTSQETQYF.

The chain employs TRBV18 and TRBJ1-5; D is ambiguous. Trimming left V 3 bases short and J 3 bases short, with 15 bases between. Germline CDR1 and CDR2: KGHSH and LQKENI. The CDR3 is made up of 16 amino acids. For the CDR3, the DNA is TGTGCCAGCTCACCGGGTGTACAGAAATTCAATCAGCCCCAGCATTTT. It is translated as CASSPGVQKFNQPQHF.

This clone was observed a few times. The chain recombines TRBV9 with TRBJ1-2; 9 bases are a match to TRBD1. Germline assignment: CDR1 SGDLS and CDR2 YYNGEE. The V and J ends lost 0 bases and 2 bases, in that order; junction bases with no gene match: 2. The CDR3 extends over 15 amino acids. The CDR3 coding sequence is TGTGCCAGCAGCGTAGGGGGACAGGGCAACTATGGCTACACCTTC. This translates into CASSVGGQGNYGYTF. The variable domain in full, with the rest retrieved from reference TRBV9 and TRBJ1-2, is DSGVTQTPKHLITATGQRVTLRCSPRSGDLSVYWYQQSLDQGLQFLIQYYNGEERAKGNILERFSAQQFPDLHSELNLSSLELGDSALYFCASSVGGQGNYGYTFGSGTRLTVV.

This chain uses TRBV4-2 with TRBJ2-1; D is unresolved. Germline CDR1 is LGHNA and CDR2 is YNFKEQ. V dropped 4 bases and J dropped 4 bases, with 11 bases sitting between them. This CDR3 has 14 residues. CDR3 protein: CASSPNQLYNEQFF. The CDR3 nucleotides read TGTGCCAGCAGCCCCAACCAACTTTACAATGAGCAGTTCTTC.

This chain uses TRBV7-3 with TRBJ2-7, with 13 positions matching TRBD2. The germline V gene encodes CDR1 SGHTA and CDR2 FQGTGA. V gave up 5 bases and J gave up 6 bases; unmatched junction bases: 13. There are 17 residues in the CDR3. The CDR3 protein is CASSPGRTSGGLGEQYF. CDR3 coding DNA: TGTGCCAGCAGCCCAGGAAGGACTAGCGGGGGACTAGGCGAGCAGTACTTC.

This clone was counted between two and nine times. This chain uses TRBV12-3 or TRBV12-4 with TRBJ1-5; perhaps TRBD1 as D (5 bases). Trimming stripped 4 bases from V and 6 bases from J, with 10 bases between. The CDR3 consists of 13 residues. Here the CDR3 reads CASSSQGRQPQHF. CDR3 nucleotides: TGTGCCAGCAGTTCGCAGGGCCGTCAGCCCCAGCATTTT.

DNA for the CDR3: TGCGCCAGCAGCCCGGGACAGAGGAATGAGCAGTTCTTC. Its translation is CASSPGQRNEQFF. This chain joins TRBV5-1 and TRBJ2-1; 7 nucleotides line up with TRBD1. The CDR3 is 13 residues long. V was pared by 4 bases and J by 7 bases, with 5 bases of the junction left unmatched. Germline values: CDR1 SGHRS, CDR2 YFSETQ.

V gene TRBV7-3 combines with J gene TRBJ2-2; the D gene is possibly TRBD2 (5 bases). Germline V gives CDR1 SGHTA, CDR2 FQGTGA. This CDR3 is 17 amino acids long. The germline V and J ends were trimmed by 5 bases and 1 base, with 17 bases remaining between them. The CDR3 here is CASSPHASGKNTGELFF. The CDR3 region has the DNA TGTGCCAGCAGCCCTCACGCGTCCGGGAAGAACACCGGGGAGCTGTTTTTT.

The chain uses TRBV5-1 and TRBJ1-2, with 8 bases fitting TRBD1. Germline V gene data show CDR1 as SGHRS and CDR2 as YFSETQ. The CDR3 extends over 16 amino acids. Trimming cost V 4 bases and J 0 bases; bases outside gene matches: 8. The CDR3 is CASSADRAKPNYGYTF. Here the CDR3 DNA reads TGCGCCAGCAGCGCGGACAGGGCCAAGCCTAACTATGGCTACACCTTC.

The rearrangement links TRBV18 to TRBJ1-5; 7 nucleotides match TRBD1. V trimming: 5 bases; J trimming: 0 bases; junction bases outside the gene matches: 4. The CDR3 length is 15 residues. Germline-derived CDR1 and CDR2 are KGHSH and LQKENI. The chain's CDR3 is CASSAGQNSNQPQHF. Here the CDR3 DNA reads TGTGCCAGCTCAGCGGGACAGAATAGCAATCAGCCCCAGCATTTT.